This TCR beta chain was recorded in a study of regulatory T cells in long-lasting Graves disease. Whole-study context: Persistence in Graves' disease denoted antithyroid drug use beyond 5 years alongside positive TSH receptor antibodies.

Both iRepertoire HTBI primers and Arm-PCR of CDR3 regions were used to build the TCR beta libraries. TCRdb recomputed calls from the multiplex PCR reads with MiXCR, one row per CDR3 protein. The sample has roughly 500,000 distinct CDR3 sequences; roughly a fifth are singletons. V dropped 1 base and J dropped 6 bases, with 12 bases sitting between them. The length of the CDR3 is 14 residues. Germline CDR1 reads MNHEY; CDR2 reads SVGAGI. This clonotype occurred many times. Its antigen is unknown. Whole-study results and caveats: Reduced TCR diversity was observed in persistent Graves' patients versus newly diagnosed patients.

Time point of the sample: persistent/refractory GD, antithyroid drugs over 5 years with positive TRAb. The TCR library was made from RNA extracted from PBMCs. This TCR was recovered from a female donor with Graves disease. The rearrangement uses TRBV6-5 and TRBJ1-2, with D perhaps TRBD1 (6 bases). The specimen comprised peripheral blood mononuclear cells (PBMCs), sampled when the disease was refractory, from a patient treated with antithyroid drugs. The CDR3 sequence is CASSYFGQNNGYTF. The DNA of the CDR3 is TGTGCCAGCAGTTACTTCGGACAGAACAATGGCTACACCTTC.